This TCR beta chain was found in a study of blood T cell repertoires in COVID-19. In the study overall: Samples of COVID-19 (acute and convalescent) were obtained from the United States, Italy and Spain.

V lost 3 bases to trimming and J lost 5 bases, with 7 bases between them. The CDR3 runs to 12 residues. Germline CDR1 and CDR2: ENHRY and SYGVKD. Sequencing used immunoSEQ multiplex PCR; TCRdb keeps in-frame clones, though not all of them. The sample consists of a few hundred thousand clones, roughly 85% of them appearing once. Specimen: peripheral blood. The chain employs TRBV10-3 and TRBJ1-1; no reliable D call. The TCR was taken from a human donor in a cohort sampled during active COVID-19. The CDR3 region has the DNA TGTGCCATCAGTGATAGAGGTACTGAAGCTTTCTTT. Its protein product is CAISDRGTEAFF.